The source of this TCR beta chain is a study of blood T cells in healthy people across ages. Only a few counts were recorded for this clonotype. It was with a sample-barcoded 5' primer and a J-beta primer mix that a second PCR of about 6 to 11 cycles was run. Every sample returned 2.5 million or more CDR3-containing paired-end reads. TCRdb reprocessed the 5' RACE reads with MiXCR, giving one entry per CDR3 protein. The table includes about 780,000 distinct CDR3 sequences, about 47% detected once. Collection of roughly 10 milliliters of peripheral blood was performed for each donor. Total RNA, at least 5 micrograms per sample, was extracted from PBMCs. The CDR3 sequence is 13 residues long. The germline V gene encodes CDR1 MNHEY and CDR2 SMNVEV (reference sequence). Trimming cost V 9 bases and J 2 bases, with 13 bases left between them.

This sequence originates from a man of 80 years or more in good health. The chain has TRBV27 and TRBJ1-1; a weak D match, TRBD1 (5 bases). The specimen sequenced was blood. The CDR3: CARDPRGNTEAFF. The CDR3 DNA sequence: TGTGCCAGGGACCCCCGGGGCAACACTGAAGCTTTCTTT.